These T cell receptor beta chains were read from a single sample in a study of blood T cell repertoires in COVID-19. Generated by immunoSEQ multiplex PCR, the TCRdb table keeps only in-frame clones and is missing some. The sample comprises hundreds of thousands of clones, just over 85% of which are singletons, and under 1.5% rests with the top ten. Sequenced sample: peripheral blood. These receptors were obtained from a woman in her 30s with active or convalescent COVID-19. CDR3s leave out the opening cysteine and the closing phenylalanine or tryptophan. D genes are given only for firm matches.

V gene	J gene	D gene	CDR3 protein
TRBV4-1	TRBJ2-5	-	ASSLRGNQETQY
TRBV2	TRBJ1-2	-	ASTAGAPLVGYT
TRBV6-1	TRBJ1-1	-	ASSDVHRAPEAF
TRBV10-2	TRBJ1-2	-	ASSESTESFQNYGYT
TRBV30	TRBJ1-2	TRBD1	AWSRDSMNFYGYT
TRBV30	TRBJ2-3	TRBD2	AWNIAGGPGTQY
TRBV5-4	TRBJ2-1	-	ASSSGQGRNNEQF
TRBV27	TRBJ1-1	TRBD1	ASSLAGGATEAF
TRBV30	TRBJ2-1	TRBD2	AWSVGTSSYNEQF
TRBV15	TRBJ2-1	TRBD2	ATSRGGGSGSNEQF